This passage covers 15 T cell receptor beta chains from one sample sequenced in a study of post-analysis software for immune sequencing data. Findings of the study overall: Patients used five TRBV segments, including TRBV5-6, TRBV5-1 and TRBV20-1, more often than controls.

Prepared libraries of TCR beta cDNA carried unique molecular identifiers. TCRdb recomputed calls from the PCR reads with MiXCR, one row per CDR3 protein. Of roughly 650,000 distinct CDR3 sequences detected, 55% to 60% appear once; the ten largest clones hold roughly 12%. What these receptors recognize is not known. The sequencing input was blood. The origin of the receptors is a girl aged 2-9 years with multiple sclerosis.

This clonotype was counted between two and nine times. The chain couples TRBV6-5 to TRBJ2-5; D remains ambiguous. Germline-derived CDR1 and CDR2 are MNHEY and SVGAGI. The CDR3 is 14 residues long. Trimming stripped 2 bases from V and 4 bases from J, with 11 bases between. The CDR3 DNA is TGTGCCAGCAGTTACGGGCAGATGGGAGAGACCCAGTACTTC. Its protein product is CASSYGQMGETQYF.

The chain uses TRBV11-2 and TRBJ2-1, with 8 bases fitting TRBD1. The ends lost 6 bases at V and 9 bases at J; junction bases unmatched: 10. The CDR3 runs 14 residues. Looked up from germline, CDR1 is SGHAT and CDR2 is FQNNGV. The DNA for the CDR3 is TGTGCCAGCAGGACCTTCAGGGGGCGGGTTGAGCAGTTCTTC. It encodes CASRTFRGRVEQFF.

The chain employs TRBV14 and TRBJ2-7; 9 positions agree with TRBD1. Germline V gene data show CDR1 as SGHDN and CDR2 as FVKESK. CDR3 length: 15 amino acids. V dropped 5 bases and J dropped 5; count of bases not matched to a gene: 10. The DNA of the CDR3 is TGTGCCAGCAGCTTAGGGGGACAGGGTATGGACGAGCAGTACTTC. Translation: CASSLGGQGMDEQYF.

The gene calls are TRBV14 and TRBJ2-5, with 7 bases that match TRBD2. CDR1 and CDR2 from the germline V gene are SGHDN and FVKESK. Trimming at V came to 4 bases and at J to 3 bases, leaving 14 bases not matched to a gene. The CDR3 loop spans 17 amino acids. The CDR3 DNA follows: TGTGCCAGCAGCCGACAGTTTCCAGGGAGGGAGGAAGAGACCCAGTACTTC. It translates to CASSRQFPGREEETQYF.

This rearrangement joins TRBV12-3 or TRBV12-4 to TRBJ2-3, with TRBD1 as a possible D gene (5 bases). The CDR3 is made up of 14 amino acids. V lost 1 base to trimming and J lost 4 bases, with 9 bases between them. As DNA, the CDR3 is TGTGCCAGCAGTTTAGGTGCAGGGTCAGATACGCAGTATTTT. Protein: CASSLGAGSDTQYF.

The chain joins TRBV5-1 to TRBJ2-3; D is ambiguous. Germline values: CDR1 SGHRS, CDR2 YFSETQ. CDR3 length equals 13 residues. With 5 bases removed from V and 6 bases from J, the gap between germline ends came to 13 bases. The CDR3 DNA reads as TGCGCCAGCAGGGGTGACTTGACGGATACGCAGTATTTT. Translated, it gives CASRGDLTDTQYF.

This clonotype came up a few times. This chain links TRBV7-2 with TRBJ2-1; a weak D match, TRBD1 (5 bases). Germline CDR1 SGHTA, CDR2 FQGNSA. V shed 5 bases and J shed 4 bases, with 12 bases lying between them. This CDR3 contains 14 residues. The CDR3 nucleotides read TGTGCCAGCAGCCAGAACAGACAGTACAATGAGCAGTTCTTC. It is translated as CASSQNRQYNEQFF. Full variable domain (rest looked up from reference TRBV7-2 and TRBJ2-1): GAGVSQSPSNKVTEKGKDVELRCDPISGHTALYWYRQSLGQGLEFLIYFQGNSAPDKSGLPSDRFSAERTGGSVSTLTIQRTQQEDSAVYLCASSQNRQYNEQFFGPGTRLTVL.

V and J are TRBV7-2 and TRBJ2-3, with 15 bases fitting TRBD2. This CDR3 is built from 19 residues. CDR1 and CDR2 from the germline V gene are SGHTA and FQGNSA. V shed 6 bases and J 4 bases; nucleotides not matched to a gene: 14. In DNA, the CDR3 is TGTGCCAGCAGTGCAGCCGGACTAGCGGGAGGGCCAGTCGCAGATACGCAGTATTTT. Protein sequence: CASSAAGLAGGPVADTQYF.

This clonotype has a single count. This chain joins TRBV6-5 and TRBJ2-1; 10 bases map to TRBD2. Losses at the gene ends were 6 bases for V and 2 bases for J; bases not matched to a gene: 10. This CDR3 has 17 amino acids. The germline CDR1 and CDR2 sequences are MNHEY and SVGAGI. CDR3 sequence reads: CASRSSPGLATYNEQFF. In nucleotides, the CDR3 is TGTGCCAGCAGGTCCTCTCCGGGACTAGCGACCTACAATGAGCAGTTCTTC.

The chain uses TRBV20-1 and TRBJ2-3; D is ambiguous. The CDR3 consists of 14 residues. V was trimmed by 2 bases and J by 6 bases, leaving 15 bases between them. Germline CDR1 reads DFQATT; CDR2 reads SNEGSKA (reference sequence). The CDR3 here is CSARTAGSLDTQYF. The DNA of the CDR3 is TGCAGTGCTAGAACGGCTGGCTCTCTCGATACGCAGTATTTT.

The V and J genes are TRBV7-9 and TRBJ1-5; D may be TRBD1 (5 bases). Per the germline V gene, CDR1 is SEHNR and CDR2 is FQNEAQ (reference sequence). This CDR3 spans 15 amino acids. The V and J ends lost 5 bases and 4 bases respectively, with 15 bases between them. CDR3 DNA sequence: TGTGCCAGCAGCCAGGGTTGGGGAGCTAATCAGCCCCAGCATTTT. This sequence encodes CASSQGWGANQPQHF.

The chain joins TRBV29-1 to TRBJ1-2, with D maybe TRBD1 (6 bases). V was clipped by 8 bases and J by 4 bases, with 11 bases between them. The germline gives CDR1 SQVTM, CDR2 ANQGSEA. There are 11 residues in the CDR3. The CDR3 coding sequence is TGCAGCTCTGGGGACATCTATGGCTACACCTTC. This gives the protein CSSGDIYGYTF.

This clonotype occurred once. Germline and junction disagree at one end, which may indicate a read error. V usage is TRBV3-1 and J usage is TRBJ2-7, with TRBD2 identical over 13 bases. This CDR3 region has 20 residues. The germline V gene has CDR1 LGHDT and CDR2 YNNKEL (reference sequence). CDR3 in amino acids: CASSQEIWTSGRAEPYEQCF. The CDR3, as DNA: TGTGCCAGCAGCCAAGAAATCTGGACTAGCGGGAGAGCGGAGCCCTACGAGCAGTGCTTC.

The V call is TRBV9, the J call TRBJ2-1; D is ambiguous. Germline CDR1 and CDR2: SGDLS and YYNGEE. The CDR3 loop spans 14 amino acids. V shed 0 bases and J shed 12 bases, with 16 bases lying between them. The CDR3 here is CASSVEGSSRVQFF. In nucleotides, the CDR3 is TGTGCCAGCAGCGTAGAAGGTAGCTCTAGGGTGCAGTTCTTC. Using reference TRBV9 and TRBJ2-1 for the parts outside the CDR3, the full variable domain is DSGVTQTPKHLITATGQRVTLRCSPRSGDLSVYWYQQSLDQGLQFLIQYYNGEERAKGNILERFSAQQFPDLHSELNLSSLELGDSALYFCASSVEGSSRVQFFGPGTRLTVL.

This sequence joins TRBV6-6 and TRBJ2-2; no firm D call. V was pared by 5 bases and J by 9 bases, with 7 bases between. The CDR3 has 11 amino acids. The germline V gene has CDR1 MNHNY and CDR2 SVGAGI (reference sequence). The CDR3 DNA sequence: TGTGCCAGCAGTAGATCCCGGGAGCTGTTTTTT. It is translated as CASSRSRELFF.